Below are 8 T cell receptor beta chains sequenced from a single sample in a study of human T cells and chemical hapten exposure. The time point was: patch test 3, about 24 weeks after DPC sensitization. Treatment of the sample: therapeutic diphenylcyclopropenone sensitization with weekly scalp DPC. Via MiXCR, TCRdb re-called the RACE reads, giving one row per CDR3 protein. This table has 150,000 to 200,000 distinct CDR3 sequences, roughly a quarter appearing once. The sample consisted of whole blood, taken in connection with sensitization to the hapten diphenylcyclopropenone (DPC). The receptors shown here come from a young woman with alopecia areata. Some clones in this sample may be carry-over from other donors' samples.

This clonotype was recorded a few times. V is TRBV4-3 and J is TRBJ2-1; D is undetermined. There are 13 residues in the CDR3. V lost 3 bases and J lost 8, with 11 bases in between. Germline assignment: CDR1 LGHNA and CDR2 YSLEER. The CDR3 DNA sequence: TGCGCCAGCAGCCAGGAAGCTATGGATGAGCAGTTCTTC. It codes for CASSQEAMDEQFF.

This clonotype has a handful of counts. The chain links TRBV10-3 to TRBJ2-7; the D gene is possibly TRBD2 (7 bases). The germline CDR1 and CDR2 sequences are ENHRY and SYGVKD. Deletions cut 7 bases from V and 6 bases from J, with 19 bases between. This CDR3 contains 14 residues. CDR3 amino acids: CAITELGGGAEQYF. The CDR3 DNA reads TGTGCCATCACCGAGCTAGGAGGGGGGGCCGAGCAGTACTTC.

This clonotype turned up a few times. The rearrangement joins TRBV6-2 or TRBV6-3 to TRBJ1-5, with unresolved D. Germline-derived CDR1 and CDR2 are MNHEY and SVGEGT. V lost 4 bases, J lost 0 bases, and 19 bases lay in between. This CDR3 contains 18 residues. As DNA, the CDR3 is TGTGCCAGCAGTTCCCAAAGCCCCGGGGTTAATAGCAATCAGCCCCAGCATTTT. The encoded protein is CASSSQSPGVNSNQPQHF.

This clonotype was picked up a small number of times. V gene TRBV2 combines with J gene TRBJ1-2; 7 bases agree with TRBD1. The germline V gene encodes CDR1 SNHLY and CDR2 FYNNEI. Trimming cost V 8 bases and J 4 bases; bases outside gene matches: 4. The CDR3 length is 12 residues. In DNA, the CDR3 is TGTGCCAGCCGGACAGGCGCCTATGGCTACACCTTC. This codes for CASRTGAYGYTF.

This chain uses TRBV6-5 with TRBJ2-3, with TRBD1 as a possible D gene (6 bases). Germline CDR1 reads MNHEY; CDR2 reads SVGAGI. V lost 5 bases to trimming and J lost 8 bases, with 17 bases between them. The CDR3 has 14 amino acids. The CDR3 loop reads CASSTADRSGTQYF. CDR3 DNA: TGTGCCAGCAGTACCGCCGACAGGTCTGGTACGCAGTATTTT.

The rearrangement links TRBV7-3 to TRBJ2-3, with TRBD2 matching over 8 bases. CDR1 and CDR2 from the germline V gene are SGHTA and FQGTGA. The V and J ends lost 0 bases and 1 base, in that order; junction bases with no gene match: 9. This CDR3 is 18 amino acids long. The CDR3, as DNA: TGTGCCAGCAGCTTAACTAGCGGGGCAACGTGGGGCACAGATACGCAGTATTTT. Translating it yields CASSLTSGATWGTDTQYF.

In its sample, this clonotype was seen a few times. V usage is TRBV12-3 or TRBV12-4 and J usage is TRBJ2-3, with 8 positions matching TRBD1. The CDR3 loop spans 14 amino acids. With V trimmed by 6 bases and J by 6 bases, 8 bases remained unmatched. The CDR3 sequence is CASRQTGEADTQYF. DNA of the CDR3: TGTGCCAGCAGGCAGACAGGGGAAGCGGATACGCAGTATTTT.

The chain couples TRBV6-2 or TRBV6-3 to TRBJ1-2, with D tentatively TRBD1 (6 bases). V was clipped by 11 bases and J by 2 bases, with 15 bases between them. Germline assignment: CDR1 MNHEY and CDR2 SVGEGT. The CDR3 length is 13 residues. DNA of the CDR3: TGTGCCGGCCATTTAGACAGGAACTATGGCTACACCTTC. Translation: CAGHLDRNYGYTF.